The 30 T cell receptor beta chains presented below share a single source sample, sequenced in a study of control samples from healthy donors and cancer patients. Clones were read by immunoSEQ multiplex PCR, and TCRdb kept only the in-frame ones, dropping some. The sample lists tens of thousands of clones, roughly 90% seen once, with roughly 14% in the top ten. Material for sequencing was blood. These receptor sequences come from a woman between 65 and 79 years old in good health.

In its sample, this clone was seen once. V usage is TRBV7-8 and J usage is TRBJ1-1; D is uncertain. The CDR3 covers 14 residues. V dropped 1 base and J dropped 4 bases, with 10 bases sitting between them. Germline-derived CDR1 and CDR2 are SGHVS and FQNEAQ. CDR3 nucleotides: TGTGCCAGCAGCTTAGTGACGGAATCCACTGAAGCTTTCTTT. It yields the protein CASSLVTESTEAFF.

The CDR3 coding sequence is TGTGCCAGCAGTTCAACAGGGGGCACTGAAGCTTTCTTT. This codes for CASSSTGGTEAFF. The gene calls are TRBV28 and TRBJ1-1; 8 bases match TRBD1. The germline V gene encodes CDR1 MDHEN and CDR2 SYDVKM. The CDR3 loop spans 13 amino acids. V lost 4 bases, J lost 4 bases, and 2 bases stayed unmatched.

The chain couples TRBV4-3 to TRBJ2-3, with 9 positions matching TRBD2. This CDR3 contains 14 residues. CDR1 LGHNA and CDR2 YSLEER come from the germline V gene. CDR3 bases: TGCGCTGACTTGCTAGCGGGAATTACAGATACGCAGTATTTT. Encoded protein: CADLLAGITDTQYF.

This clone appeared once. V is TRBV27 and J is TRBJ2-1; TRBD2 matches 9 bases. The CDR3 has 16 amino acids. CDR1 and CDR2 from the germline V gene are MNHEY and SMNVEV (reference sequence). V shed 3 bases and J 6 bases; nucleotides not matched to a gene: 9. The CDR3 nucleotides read TGTGCCAGCAGTTTTTTGGCGGGAGGGGTATCCAATGAGCAGTTCTTC. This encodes CASSFLAGGVSNEQFF.

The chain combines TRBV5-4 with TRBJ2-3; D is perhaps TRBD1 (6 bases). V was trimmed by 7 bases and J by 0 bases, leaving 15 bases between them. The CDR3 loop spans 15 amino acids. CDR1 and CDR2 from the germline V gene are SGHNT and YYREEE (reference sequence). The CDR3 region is CASSGQKLSTDTQYF. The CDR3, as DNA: TGTGCCAGCTCCGGACAGAAACTTAGCACAGATACGCAGTATTTT.

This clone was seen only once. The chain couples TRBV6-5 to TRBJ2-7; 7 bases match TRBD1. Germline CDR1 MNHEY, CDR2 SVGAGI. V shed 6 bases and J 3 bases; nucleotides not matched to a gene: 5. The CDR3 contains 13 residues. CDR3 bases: TGTGCCAGCAGCATAGACAGGGTCTACGAGCAGTACTTC. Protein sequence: CASSIDRVYEQYF.

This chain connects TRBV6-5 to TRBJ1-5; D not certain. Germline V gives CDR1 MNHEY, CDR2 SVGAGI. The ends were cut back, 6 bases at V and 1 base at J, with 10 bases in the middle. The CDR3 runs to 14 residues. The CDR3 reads CASSPRESNQPQHF. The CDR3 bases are TGTGCCAGCAGCCCCCGGGAGAGCAATCAGCCCCAGCATTTT.

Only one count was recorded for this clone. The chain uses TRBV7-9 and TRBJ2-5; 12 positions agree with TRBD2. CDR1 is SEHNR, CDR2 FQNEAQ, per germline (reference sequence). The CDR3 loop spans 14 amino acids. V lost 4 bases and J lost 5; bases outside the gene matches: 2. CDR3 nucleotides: TGTGCCAGCAGCTCGACTAGCGGGGGTGAGACCCAGTACTTC. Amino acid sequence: CASSSTSGGETQYF.

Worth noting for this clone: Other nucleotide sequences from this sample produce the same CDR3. The CDR3 sequence is CASSRDRAMNTEAFF. In DNA form, the CDR3 reads TGTGCCAGTAGTAGGGACAGGGCTATGAACACTGAAGCTTTCTTT. The V gene is TRBV19, the J gene TRBJ1-1, with 9 nucleotides matching TRBD1. V dropped 4 bases and J dropped 0; count of bases not matched to a gene: 3. Germline loops: CDR1 LNHDA, CDR2 SQIVND (reference sequence). The CDR3 consists of 15 residues. The whole variable domain, filled in from reference TRBV19 and TRBJ1-1, reads DGGITQSPKYLFRKEGQNVTLSCEQNLNHDAMYWYRQDPGQGLRLIYYSQIVNDFQKGDIAEGYSVSREKKESFPLTVTSAQKNPTAFYLCASSRDRAMNTEAFFGQGTRLTVV.

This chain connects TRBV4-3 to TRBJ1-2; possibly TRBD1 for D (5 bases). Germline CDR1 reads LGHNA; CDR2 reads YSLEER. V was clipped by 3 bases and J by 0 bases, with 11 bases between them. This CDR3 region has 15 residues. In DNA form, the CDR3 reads TGCGCCAGCAGCCACCTCCCGGGGGCTAACTATGGCTACACCTTC. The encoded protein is CASSHLPGANYGYTF.

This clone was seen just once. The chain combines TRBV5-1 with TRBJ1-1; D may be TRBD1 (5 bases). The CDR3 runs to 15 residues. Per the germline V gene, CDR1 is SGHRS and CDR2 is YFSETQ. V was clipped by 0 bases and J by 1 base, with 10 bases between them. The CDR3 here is CASSLGQIANTEAFF. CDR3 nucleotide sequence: TGCGCCAGCAGCTTGGGACAGATTGCGAACACTGAAGCTTTCTTT.

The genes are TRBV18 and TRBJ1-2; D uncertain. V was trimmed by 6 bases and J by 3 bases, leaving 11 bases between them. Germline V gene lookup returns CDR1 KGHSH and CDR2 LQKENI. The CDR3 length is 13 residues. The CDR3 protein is CASSPLGDYGYTF. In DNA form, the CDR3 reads TGTGCCAGCTCCCCCCTCGGGGACTATGGCTACACCTTC.

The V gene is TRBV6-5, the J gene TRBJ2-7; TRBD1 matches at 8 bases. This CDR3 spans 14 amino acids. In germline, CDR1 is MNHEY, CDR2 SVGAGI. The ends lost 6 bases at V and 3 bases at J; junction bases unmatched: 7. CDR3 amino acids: CASRPGQALYEQYF. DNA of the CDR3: TGTGCCAGCAGGCCGGGACAGGCCCTCTACGAGCAGTACTTC.

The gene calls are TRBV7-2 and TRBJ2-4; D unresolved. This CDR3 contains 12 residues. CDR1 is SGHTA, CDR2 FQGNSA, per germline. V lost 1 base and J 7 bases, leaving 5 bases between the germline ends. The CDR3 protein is CASSLDGNIQYF. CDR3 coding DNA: TGTGCCAGCAGCTTAGATGGCAACATTCAGTACTTC.

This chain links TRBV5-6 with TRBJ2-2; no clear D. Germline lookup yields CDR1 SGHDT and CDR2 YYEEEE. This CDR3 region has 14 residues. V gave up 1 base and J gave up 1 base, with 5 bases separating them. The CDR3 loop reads CASSLLGNTGELFF. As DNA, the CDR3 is TGTGCCAGCAGCTTGCTGGGGAACACCGGGGAGCTGTTTTTT.

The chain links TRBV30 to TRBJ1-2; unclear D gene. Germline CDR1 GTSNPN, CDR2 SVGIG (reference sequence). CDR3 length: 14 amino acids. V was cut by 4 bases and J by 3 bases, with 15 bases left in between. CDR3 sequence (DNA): TGTGCCTGGACAGGCCGCGATCGAGACTATGGCTACACCTTC. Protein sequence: CAWTGRDRDYGYTF. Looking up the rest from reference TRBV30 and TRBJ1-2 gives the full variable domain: SQTIHQWPATLVQPVGSPLSLECTVEGTSNPNLYWYRQAAGRGLQLLFYSVGIGQISSEVPQNLSASRPQDRQFILSSKKLLLSDSGFYLCAWTGRDRDYGYTFGSGTRLTVV.

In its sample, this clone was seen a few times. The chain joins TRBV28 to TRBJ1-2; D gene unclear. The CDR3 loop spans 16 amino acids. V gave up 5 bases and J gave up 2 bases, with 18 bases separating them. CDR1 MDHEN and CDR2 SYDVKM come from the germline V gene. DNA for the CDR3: TGTGCCAGCAGTCCGGGTGGGCAGCCTTCAAACTATGGCTACACCTTC. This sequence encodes CASSPGGQPSNYGYTF.

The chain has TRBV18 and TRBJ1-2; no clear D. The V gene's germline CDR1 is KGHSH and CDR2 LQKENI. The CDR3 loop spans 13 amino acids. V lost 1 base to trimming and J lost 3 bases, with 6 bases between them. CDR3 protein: CASSPRVDYGYTF. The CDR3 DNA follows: TGTGCCAGCTCACCACGAGTCGACTATGGCTACACCTTC. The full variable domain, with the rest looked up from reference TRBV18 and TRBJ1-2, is NAGVMQNPRHLVRRRGQEARLRCSPMKGHSHVYWYRQLPEEGLKFMVYLQKENIIDESGMPKERFSAEFPKEGPSILRIQQVVRGDSAAYFCASSPRVDYGYTFGSGTRLTVV.

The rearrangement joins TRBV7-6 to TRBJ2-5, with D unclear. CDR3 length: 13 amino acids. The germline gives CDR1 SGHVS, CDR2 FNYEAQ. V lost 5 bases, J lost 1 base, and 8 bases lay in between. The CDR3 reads CASSLTPQETQYF. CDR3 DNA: TGTGCCAGCAGCCTGACCCCCCAAGAGACCCAGTACTTC.

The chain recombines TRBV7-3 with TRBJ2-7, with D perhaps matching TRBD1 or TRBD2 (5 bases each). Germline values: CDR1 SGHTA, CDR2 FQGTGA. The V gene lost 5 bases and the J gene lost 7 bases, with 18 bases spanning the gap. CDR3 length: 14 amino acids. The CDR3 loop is CASSPSSGPGEQYF. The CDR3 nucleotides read TGTGCCAGCAGCCCCAGTTCAGGGCCGGGGGAGCAGTACTTC. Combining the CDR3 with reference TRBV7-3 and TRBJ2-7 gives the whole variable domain GAGVSQTPSNKVTEKGKYVELRCDPISGHTALYWYRQSLGQGPEFLIYFQGTGAADDSGLPNDRFFAVRPEGSVSTLKIQRTERGDSAVYLCASSPSSGPGEQYFGPGTRLTVT.

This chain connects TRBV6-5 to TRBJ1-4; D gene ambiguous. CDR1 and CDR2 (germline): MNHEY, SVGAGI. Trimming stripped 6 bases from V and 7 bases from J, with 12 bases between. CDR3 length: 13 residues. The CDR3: CASRLGQTEKLFF. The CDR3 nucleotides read TGTGCCAGCAGGCTTGGGCAGACTGAAAAACTGTTTTTT.

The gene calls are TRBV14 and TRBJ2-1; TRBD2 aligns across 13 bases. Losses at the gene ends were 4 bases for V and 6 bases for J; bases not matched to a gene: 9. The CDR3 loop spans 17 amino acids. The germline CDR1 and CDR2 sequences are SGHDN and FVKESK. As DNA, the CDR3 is TGTGCCAGCAGCCTTACAAGACTAGCGGGGGGTCCCAATGAGCAGTTCTTC. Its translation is CASSLTRLAGGPNEQFF.

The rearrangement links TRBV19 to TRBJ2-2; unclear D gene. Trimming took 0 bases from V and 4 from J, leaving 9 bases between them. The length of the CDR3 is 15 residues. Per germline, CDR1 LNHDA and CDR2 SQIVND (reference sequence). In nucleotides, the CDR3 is TGTGCCAGTAGTATAGATGGGGATCCCACCGGGGAGCTGTTTTTT. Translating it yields CASSIDGDPTGELFF.

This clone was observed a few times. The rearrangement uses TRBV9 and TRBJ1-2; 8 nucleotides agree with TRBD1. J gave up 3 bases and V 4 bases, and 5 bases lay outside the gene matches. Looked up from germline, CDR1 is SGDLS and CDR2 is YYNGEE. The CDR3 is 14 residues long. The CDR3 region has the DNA TGTGCCAGCAGCTCCCGACAGGGGTACTATGGCTACACCTTC. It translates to CASSSRQGYYGYTF.

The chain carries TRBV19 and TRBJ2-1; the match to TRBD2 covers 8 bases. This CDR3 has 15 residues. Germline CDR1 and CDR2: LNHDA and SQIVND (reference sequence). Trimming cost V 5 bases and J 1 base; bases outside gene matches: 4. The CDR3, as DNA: TGTGCCAGTAGTGTGGGACTAGTTTCCTACAATGAGCAGTTCTTC. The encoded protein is CASSVGLVSYNEQFF.

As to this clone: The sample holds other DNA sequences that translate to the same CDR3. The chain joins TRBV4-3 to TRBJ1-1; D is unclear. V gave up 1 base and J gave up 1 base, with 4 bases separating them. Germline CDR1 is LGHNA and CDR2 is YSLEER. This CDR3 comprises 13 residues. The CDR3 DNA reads TGCGCCAGCAGCCAAGGACAGAACACTGAAGCTTTCTTT. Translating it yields CASSQGQNTEAFF.

CDR3 sequence: CASGLSWTEAFF. The CDR3 DNA follows: TGTGCTAGTGGTTTGTCGTGGACTGAAGCTTTCTTT. V and J are TRBV12-5 and TRBJ1-1; D is unresolved. CDR1 and CDR2 from the germline V gene are LGHNT and FRNRAP. The CDR3 has 12 amino acids. V lost 2 bases and J lost 5, with 6 bases in between.

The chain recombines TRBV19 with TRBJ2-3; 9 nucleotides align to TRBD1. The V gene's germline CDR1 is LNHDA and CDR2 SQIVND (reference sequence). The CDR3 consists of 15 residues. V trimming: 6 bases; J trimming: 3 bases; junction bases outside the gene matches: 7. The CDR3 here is CASSPGTGRTDTQYF. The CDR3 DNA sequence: TGTGCCAGTAGCCCCGGGACAGGGAGGACAGATACGCAGTATTTT.

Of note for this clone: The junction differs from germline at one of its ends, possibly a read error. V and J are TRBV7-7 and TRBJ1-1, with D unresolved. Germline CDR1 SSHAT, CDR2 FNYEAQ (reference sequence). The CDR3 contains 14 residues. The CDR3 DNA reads TGTGCTAGCAGCCCAGTAGGGCCCTACGCTGAAGCTTTCTTT. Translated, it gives CASSPVGPYAEAFF.

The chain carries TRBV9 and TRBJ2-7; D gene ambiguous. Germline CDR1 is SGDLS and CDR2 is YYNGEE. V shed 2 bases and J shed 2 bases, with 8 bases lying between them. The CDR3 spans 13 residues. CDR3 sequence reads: CASSVGGTYEQYF. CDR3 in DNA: TGTGCCAGCAGCGTGGGCGGAACCTACGAGCAGTACTTC.